This is a list of T cell receptor beta chains from one sample in a study of CD8+ T cells in alopecia areata. Data came from immunoSEQ multiplex PCR; TCRdb stores just in-frame clones and leaves some out. This sample has more than 200,000 clones; roughly 69% occur once, and the top ten carry 1% to 1.5%. The sequencing used CD4+ T cells sorted from blood, collected at week 0. The origin of the receptors is a human donor with alopecia areata. Each CDR3 is given with its conserved first and last residue. A D gene is named only where the DNA matches it firmly. The size of a clone is reported for some rows only, either as once, few or many, or as a class for expanded clones.

abundance | j_gene | v_gene | d_gene | len | CDR3nt | CDR3aa
few | TRBJ2-5 | TRBV29-1 | . | 12 | TGCAGCGGAGGACGGACCCAAGAGACCCAGTACTTC | CSGGRTQETQYF
. | TRBJ2-5 | TRBV5-1 | TRBD1 | 13 | TGCGCCAGCAGGGAAGGACAGGGGGAGACCCAGTACTTC | CASREGQGETQYF
. | TRBJ1-1 | TRBV30 | . | 14 | TGTGCCTGGAGTCTCCGTCAGTATAAGGCTGAAGCTTTCTTT | CAWSLRQYKAEAFF
. | TRBJ2-1 | TRBV30 | . | 15 | TGTGCCTGGGAGGAAAACAATCGAGAGTACAATGAGCAGTTCTTC | CAWEENNREYNEQFF
. | TRBJ2-7 | TRBV4-1 | TRBD1 | 14 | TGCGCCAGCGCTCGAGACAGGGCCACCTACGAGCAGTACTTC | CASARDRATYEQYF
. | TRBJ2-7 | TRBV30 | TRBD2 | 11 | TGTGCCTGGGCTCGGGAGGGGGAGCAGTACTTC | CAWAREGEQYF
. | TRBJ1-2 | TRBV2 | . | 14 | TGTGCCAGCAGCGCCGGACAGCCCAACTATGGCTACACCTTC | CASSAGQPNYGYTF
few | TRBJ2-7 | TRBV11-2 | TRBD1 | 14 | TGTGCCAGCAGCCCGGGCCGACAGGGTTACGAGCAGTACTTC | CASSPGRQGYEQYF
. | TRBJ2-3 | TRBV15 | . | 11 | TGTGCCACCAGCAGCACAGATACGCAGTATTTT | CATSSTDTQYF
few | TRBJ2-3 | TRBV30 | . | 14 | TGTGCCTGGAGTGACCTCGGACCAACAGATACGCAGTATTTT | CAWSDLGPTDTQYF
. | TRBJ2-7 | TRBV9 | . | 14 | TGTGCCAGCAGCGTAGGACACGAAATCTACGAGCAGTACTTC | CASSVGHEIYEQYF
. | TRBJ2-7 | TRBV6-5 | TRBD1 | 13 | TGTGCCAGCAGCCCGGACAGGACCTACGAGCAGTACTTC | CASSPDRTYEQYF
. | TRBJ2-3 | TRBV29-1 | . | 12 | TGCAGCGTTGTTGGGTTAGCAGATACGCAGTATTTT | CSVVGLADTQYF
. | TRBJ1-5 | TRBV5-6 | TRBD1 | 16 | TGTGCCAGCAGCTTGGCTCCGACAGGGCTCAATCAGCCCCAGCATTTT | CASSLAPTGLNQPQHF
. | TRBJ2-1 | TRBV15 | . | 15 | TGTGCCACCAGCAGGGGAGGGACAGGCAACAATGAGCAGTTCTTC | CATSRGGTGNNEQFF
. | TRBJ1-2 | TRBV25-1 | TRBD1 | 15 | TGTGCCAGCAGCTCCCGGACAGGGGGCTTGAATGGCTACACCTTC | CASSSRTGGLNGYTF
few | TRBJ1-3 | TRBV6-6 | . | 12 | TGTGCCAGCAGTTACACTGGAAACACCATATATTTT | CASSYTGNTIYF
. | TRBJ2-7 | TRBV5-6 | . | 13 | TGTGCCAGCAGCTCGCAGGGACCCTACGAGCAGTACTTC | CASSSQGPYEQYF
. | TRBJ2-3 | TRBV5-6 | TRBD1 | 16 | TGTGCCAGCAGCCGCGGGACAGGGGCTAGCACAGATACGCAGTATTTT | CASSRGTGASTDTQYF
few | TRBJ1-2 | TRBV5-1 | TRBD1 | 16 | TGCGCCAGCAGCTCGGGACAGGGGAGTGGAAACTATGGCTACACCTTC | CASSSGQGSGNYGYTF
. | TRBJ1-6 | TRBV4-1 | TRBD1 | 16 | TGCGCCAGCAGCCAAGATAGGACAGGGTGGGATTCACCCCTCCACTTT | CASSQDRTGWDSPLHF
. | TRBJ1-1 | TRBV29-1 | . | 13 | TGCAGCGCCCTTGGACTTTCGAACACTGAAGCTTTCTTT | CSALGLSNTEAFF
. | TRBJ2-5 | TRBV7-8 | . | 14 | TGTGCCAGCGCGACCCCTACTTATCAAGAGACCCAGTACTTC | CASATPTYQETQYF
. | TRBJ2-7 | TRBV5-4 | . | 13 | TGTGCCAGCAGCAACCGGGACGGTTACGAGCAGTACTTC | CASSNRDGYEQYF
. | TRBJ1-5 | TRBV25-1 | TRBD1 | 17 | TGTGCCAGCGGAATCCCGGGACAGGGATACCGCAATCAGCCCCAGCATTTT | CASGIPGQGYRNQPQHF
. | TRBJ2-7 | TRBV11-2 | TRBD1 | 17 | TGTGCCAGCAGCTTAGCATTCAGGGGGCGACAGCGGTACGAGCAGTACTTC | CASSLAFRGRQRYEQYF
. | TRBJ2-5 | TRBV19 | . | 14 | TGTGCCAGTAGACCCGGGGGAACAACGGAGACCCAGTACTTC | CASRPGGTTETQYF
. | TRBJ2-2 | TRBV7-2 | TRBD1 | 14 | TGTGCCAGCAGCTTAGGGACAGGGGTCGGGGAGCTGTTTTTT | CASSLGTGVGELFF
. | TRBJ2-5 | TRBV5-4 | . | 12 | TGTGCCAGCAGGGGGCAGGAGTATACCCAGTACTTC | CASRGQEYTQYF
. | TRBJ2-3 | TRBV7-7 | TRBD2 | 15 | TGTGCTAGCAGCCCGACTAGCGGGGACACAGATACGCAGTATTTT | CASSPTSGDTDTQYF
. | TRBJ2-1 | TRBV6-1 | . | 14 | TGTGCCAGCAGTGAAGGTCTTTGGGGGCGTGAGCAGTTCTTC | CASSEGLWGREQFF
once | TRBJ1-3 | TRBV5-6 | TRBD1 | 16 | TGTGCCAGCAGCTTGTCGGGACAGGGAAGTGGAAACACCATATATTTT | CASSLSGQGSGNTIYF
. | TRBJ2-6 | TRBV10-3 | . | 16 | TGTGCCACCGAGGACGGCAGGGCTCCCGGGGCCAACGTCCTGACTTTC | CATEDGRAPGANVLTF
. | TRBJ1-6 | TRBV7-9 | . | 13 | TGTGCCAGCAGCCCCAGTGGGGCGTCTCCCCTCCACTTT | CASSPSGASPLHF
. | TRBJ1-1 | TRBV29-1 | TRBD1 | 13 | TGCAGCGTTGAAGAGGGACAGAGCCTTGAAGCTTTCTTT | CSVEEGQSLEAFF
. | TRBJ2-7 | TRBV6-5 | TRBD1 | 13 | TGTGCCAGCAGCCGGGACAGGACCTACGAGCAGTACTTC | CASSRDRTYEQYF
. | TRBJ2-5 | TRBV30 | TRBD2 | 16 | TGTGCCTGGAGCCCTACCGGGACTAGCGGGGGAGAGACCCAGTACTTC | CAWSPTGTSGGETQYF
. | TRBJ2-7 | TRBV2 | TRBD1 | 14 | TGTGCCAGCCTCGGCCGGGACAGGGTCTACGAGCAGTACTTC | CASLGRDRVYEQYF
. | TRBJ2-7 | TRBV29-1 | . | 12 | TGCAGCGCAAGGACAGACTCCTACGAGCAGTACTTC | CSARTDSYEQYF
. | TRBJ2-3 | TRBV30 | TRBD2 | 15 | TGTGCCTGGAGTGTACGAGGGAGGGGCAAGAATACGCAGTATTTT | CAWSVRGRGKNTQYF
. | TRBJ1-1 | TRBV30 | . | 13 | TGTGCCTGGAGGACGGAATCCTACACTGAAGCTTTCTTT | CAWRTESYTEAFF
. | TRBJ2-1 | TRBV11-2 | TRBD2 | 14 | TGTGCCAGCAAAGGACCCGGGGGGGCGCGGGAGCAGTTCTTC | CASKGPGGAREQFF
. | TRBJ2-6 | TRBV5-4 | TRBD1 | 18 | TGTGCCAGCAGCCCCACCGGGACAGGGAACTCTGGGGCCAACGTCCTGACTTTC | CASSPTGTGNSGANVLTF
. | TRBJ2-1 | TRBV7-9 | . | 14 | TGTGCCAGCAGCTTCTTGCGGAGCTACAATGAGCAGTTCTTC | CASSFLRSYNEQFF
. | TRBJ2-3 | TRBV9 | TRBD2 | 16 | TGTGCCAGCAGCCCTCGGGGGGGCCTCTTCGCAGATACGCAGTATTTT | CASSPRGGLFADTQYF
few | TRBJ2-7 | TRBV10-3 | . | 16 | TGTGCCATCAGTGGGACTCGGGGGGCATCATCCTACGAGCAGTACTTC | CAISGTRGASSYEQYF